A single TCR beta chain is shown here with its context. Its specificity is unknown. These data are taken from a study of T cell responses to AZD1222 COVID-19 vaccine. Whole-study results and caveats: Spike-specific TCR breadth rose after two AZD1222 doses, and depth rose as well. Spike-wide coverage was observed for vaccine-associated CD4 TCRs, with dominant responses at 160-218 and 743-854.

The data were produced by immunoSEQ multiplex PCR, yet TCRdb's version contains in-frame clones alone and is incomplete. The table has some 50,000 clones, approximately 90% seen once; the top ten hold more than 0.95%. The CDR3 is 16 residues long. The germline V gene encodes CDR1 LNHDA and CDR2 SQIVND (reference sequence). The trim removed 1 base at V and 5 bases at J, leaving 8 bases unmatched. The clonotype originates from an adult who received the AZD1222 COVID-19 vaccine. This rearrangement joins TRBV19 to TRBJ2-7; the match to TRBD1 covers 10 bases. The source was peripheral blood, collected 28 days after the second AZD1222 dose. This CDR3 reads CASSIARTGGSHEQYF. For the CDR3, the DNA is TGTGCCAGTAGTATAGCAAGGACAGGGGGATCCCACGAGCAGTACTTC.